This T cell receptor beta chain was recovered during a study of CD8 T cells in Susac syndrome. V was shortened by 3 bases and J by 3 bases, with 11 bases between the two germline ends. CDR3 length: 13 residues. Germline assignment: CDR1 DFQATT and CDR2 SNEGSKA (reference sequence). Random hexamers were used to reverse transcribe about 0.5 to 1 ug of RNA. TCRdb used MiXCR to reprocess the immunoSEQ multiplex PCR reads, holding one entry per CDR3 protein. The repertoire holds 160,000 or so distinct CDR3 sequences, with 94% as singletons. The clonotype comes from a human donor with Susac syndrome. Sequencing was performed on CD4+ T cells from PBMCs. This chain joins TRBV20-1 and TRBJ2-5; D is perhaps TRBD1 or TRBD2 (5 bases each). The CDR3 sequence: CSARGTGKETQYF. Written as DNA, the CDR3 is TGCAGTGCTAGGGGGACGGGGAAAGAGACCCAGTACTTC.